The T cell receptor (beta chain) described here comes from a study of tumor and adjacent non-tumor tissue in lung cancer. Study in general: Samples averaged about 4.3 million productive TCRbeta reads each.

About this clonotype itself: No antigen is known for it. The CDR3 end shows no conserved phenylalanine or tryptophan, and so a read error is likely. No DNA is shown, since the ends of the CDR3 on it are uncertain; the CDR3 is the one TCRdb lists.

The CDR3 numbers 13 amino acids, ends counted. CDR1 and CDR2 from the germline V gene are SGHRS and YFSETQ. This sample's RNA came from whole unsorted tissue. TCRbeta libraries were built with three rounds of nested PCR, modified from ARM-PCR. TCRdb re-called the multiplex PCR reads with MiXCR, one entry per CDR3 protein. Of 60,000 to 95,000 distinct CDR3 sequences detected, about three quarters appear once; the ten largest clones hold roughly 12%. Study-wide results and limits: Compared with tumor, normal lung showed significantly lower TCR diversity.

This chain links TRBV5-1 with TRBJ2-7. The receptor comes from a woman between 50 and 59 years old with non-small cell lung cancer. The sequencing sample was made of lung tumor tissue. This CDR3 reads CASKLGPEYEQYS.